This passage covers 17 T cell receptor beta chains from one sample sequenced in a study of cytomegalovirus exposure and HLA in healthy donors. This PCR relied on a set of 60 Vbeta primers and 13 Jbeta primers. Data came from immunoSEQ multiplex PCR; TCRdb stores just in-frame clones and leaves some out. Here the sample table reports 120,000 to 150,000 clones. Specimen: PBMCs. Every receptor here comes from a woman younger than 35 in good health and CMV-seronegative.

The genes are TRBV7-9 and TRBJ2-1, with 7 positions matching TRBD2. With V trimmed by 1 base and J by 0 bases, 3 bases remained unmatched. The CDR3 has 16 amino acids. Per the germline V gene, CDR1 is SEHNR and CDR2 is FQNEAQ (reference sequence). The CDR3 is CASSLVGGSSYNEQFF. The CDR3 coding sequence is TGTGCCAGCAGCTTAGTAGGCGGGAGCTCCTACAATGAGCAGTTCTTC.

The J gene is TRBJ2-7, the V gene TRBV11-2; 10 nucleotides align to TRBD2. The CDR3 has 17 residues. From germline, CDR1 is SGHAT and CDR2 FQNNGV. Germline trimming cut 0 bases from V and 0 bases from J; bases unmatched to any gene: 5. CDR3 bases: TGTGCCAGCAGCTTAGATTTGCCTAGCGGGAGCTCCTACGAGCAGTACTTC. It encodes CASSLDLPSGSSYEQYF.

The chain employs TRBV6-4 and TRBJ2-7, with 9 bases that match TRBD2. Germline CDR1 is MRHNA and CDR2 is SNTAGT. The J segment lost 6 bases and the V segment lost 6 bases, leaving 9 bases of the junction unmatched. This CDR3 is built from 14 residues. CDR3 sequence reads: CASRLSGRTSEQYV. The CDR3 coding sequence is TGTGCCAGCAGACTTAGCGGGAGAACCAGCGAGCAGTACGTC.

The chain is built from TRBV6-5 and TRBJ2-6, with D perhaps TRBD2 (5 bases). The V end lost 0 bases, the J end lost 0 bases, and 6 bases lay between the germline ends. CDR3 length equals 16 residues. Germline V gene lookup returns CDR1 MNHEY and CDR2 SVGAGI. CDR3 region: CASSYSEGSGANVLTF. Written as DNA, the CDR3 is TGTGCCAGCAGTTACTCAGAGGGCTCTGGGGCCAACGTCCTGACTTTC.

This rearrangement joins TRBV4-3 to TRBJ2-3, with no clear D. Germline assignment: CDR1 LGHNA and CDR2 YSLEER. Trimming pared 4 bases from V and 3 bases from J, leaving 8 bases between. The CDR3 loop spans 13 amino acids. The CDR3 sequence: CASSLQRTDTQYF. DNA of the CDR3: TGCGCCAGCAGCCTCCAGAGGACAGATACGCAGTATTTT.

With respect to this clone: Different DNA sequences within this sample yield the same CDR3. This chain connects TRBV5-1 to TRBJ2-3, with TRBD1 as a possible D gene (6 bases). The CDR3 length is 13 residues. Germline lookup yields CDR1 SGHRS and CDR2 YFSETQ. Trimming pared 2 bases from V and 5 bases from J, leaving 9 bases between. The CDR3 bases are TGCGCCAGCAGCTTCCCAGGGGAAGATACGCAGTATTTT. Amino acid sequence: CASSFPGEDTQYF.

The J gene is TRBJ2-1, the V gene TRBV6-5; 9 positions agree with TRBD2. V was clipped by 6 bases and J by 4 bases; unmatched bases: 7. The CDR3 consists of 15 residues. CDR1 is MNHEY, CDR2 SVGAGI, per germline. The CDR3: CASRGGTSRYNEQFF. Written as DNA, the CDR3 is TGTGCCAGCAGGGGAGGGACTAGCAGATACAATGAGCAGTTCTTC.

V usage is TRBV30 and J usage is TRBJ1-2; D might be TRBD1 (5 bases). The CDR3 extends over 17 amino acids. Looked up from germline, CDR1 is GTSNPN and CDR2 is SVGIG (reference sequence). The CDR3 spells CAGAGVGSPPRFYGYTF. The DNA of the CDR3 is TGTGCTGGCGCGGGGGTGGGCTCTCCCCCACGTTTCTATGGCTACACCTTC.

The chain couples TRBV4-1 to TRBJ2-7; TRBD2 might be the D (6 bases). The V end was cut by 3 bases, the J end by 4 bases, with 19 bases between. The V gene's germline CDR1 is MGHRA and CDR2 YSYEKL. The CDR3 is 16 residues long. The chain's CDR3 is CASSQLLTAGGYEQYF. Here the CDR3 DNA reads TGCGCCAGCAGCCAGCTACTGACTGCTGGAGGGTACGAGCAGTACTTC.

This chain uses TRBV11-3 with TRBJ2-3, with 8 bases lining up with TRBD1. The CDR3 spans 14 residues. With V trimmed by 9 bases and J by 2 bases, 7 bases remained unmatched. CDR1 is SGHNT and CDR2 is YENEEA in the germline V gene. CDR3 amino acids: CASRTGSHTDTQYF. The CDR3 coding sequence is TGTGCCAGTCGGACAGGGTCACACACAGATACGCAGTATTTT.

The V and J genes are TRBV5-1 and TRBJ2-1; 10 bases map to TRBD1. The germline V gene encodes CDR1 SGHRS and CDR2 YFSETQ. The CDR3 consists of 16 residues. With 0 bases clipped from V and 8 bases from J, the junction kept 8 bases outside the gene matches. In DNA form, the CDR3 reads TGCGCCAGCAGCTTGGAGGGACAGGGGAATATCCATGAGCAGTTCTTC. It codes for CASSLEGQGNIHEQFF.

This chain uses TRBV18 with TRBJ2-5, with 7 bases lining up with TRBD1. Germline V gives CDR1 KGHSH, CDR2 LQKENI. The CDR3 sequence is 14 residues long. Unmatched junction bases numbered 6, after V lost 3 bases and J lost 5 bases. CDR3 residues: CASSPGTVYETQYF. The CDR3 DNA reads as TGTGCCAGCTCACCTGGGACAGTCTACGAGACCCAGTACTTC.

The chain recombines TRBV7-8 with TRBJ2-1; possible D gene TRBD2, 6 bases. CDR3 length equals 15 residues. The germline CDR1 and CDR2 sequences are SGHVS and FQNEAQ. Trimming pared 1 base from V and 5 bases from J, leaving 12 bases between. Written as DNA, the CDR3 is TGTGCCAGCAGCTTAGGGACTACCGGTCACAATGAGCAGTTCTTC. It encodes CASSLGTTGHNEQFF.

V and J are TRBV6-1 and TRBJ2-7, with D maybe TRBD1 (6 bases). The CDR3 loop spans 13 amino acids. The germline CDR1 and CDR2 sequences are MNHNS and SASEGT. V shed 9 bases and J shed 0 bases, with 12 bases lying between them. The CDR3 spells CASPTDSSYEQYF. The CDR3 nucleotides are TGTGCCAGTCCTACGGACAGCTCCTACGAGCAGTACTTC.

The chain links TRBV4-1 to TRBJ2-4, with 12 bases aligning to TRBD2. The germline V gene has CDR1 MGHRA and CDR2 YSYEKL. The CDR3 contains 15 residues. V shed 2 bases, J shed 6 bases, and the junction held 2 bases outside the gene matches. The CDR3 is CASSQLAGGGNIQYF. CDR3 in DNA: TGCGCCAGCAGCCAACTAGCGGGGGGGGGAAACATTCAGTACTTC.

CDR3 in DNA: TGTGCCAGCAGCCCTAGGACAGGGACACTAGCCAAAAACATTCAGTACTTC. It specifies CASSPRTGTLAKNIQYF. The chain joins TRBV7-2 to TRBJ2-4; 8 bases fit TRBD1. V trimming: 5 bases; J trimming: 0 bases; junction bases outside the gene matches: 9. Looked up from germline, CDR1 is SGHTA and CDR2 is FQGNSA. This CDR3 region has 17 residues.

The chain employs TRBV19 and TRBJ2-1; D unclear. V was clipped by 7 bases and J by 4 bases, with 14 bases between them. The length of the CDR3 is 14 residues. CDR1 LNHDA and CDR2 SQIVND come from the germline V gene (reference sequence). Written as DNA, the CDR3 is TGTGCCAGTAATATGAAGAGGTGGTACAATGAGCAGTTCTTC. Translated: CASNMKRWYNEQFF.